One sample yielded the 16 T cell receptor beta chains listed below, sequenced in a study of blood T cell repertoires in COVID-19. TCRdb's table, derived via immunoSEQ multiplex PCR, lists solely in-frame clones and lacks some. The sample includes about 150,000 clones, around four fifths seen only once; the top ten take around 7.7%. Sequencing was done on a sample of PBMCs or T cells enriched from blood (not recorded which). These receptor sequences come from a man aged 50-60 years who had recovered from COVID-19.

The CDR3 is CAWSSQGNEPQHF. CDR3 DNA: TGTGCCTGGAGTAGCCAGGGGAACGAGCCCCAGCATTTT. The rearrangement uses TRBV30 and TRBJ1-5; maybe TRBD1 (6 bases). The length of the CDR3 is 13 residues. Per the germline V gene, CDR1 is GTSNPN and CDR2 is SVGIG (reference sequence). Between the trimmed V and J ends, which lost 2 bases and 8 bases, there was a span of 13 bases.

The V and J genes are TRBV18 and TRBJ2-3, with D possibly being TRBD2 (6 bases). This CDR3 is 13 amino acids long. Trimming took off 0 bases at V and 5 bases at J, with 6 bases between the two ends. The V gene's germline CDR1 is KGHSH and CDR2 LQKENI. DNA of the CDR3: TGTGCCAGCTCACCACCGGGGGGAGATACGCAGTATTTT. Translating gives CASSPPGGDTQYF.

This rearrangement joins TRBV5-1 to TRBJ2-7, with 7 bases identical to TRBD1. CDR3 length: 16 amino acids. The ends lost 2 bases at V and 6 bases at J; junction bases unmatched: 14. Germline V gene sequence: CDR1 SGHRS, CDR2 YFSETQ. The DNA for the CDR3 is TGCGCCAGCAGCTTCACACCTCTGACAGGGTCAGGCGAGCAGTACTTC. This encodes CASSFTPLTGSGEQYF.

The V and J genes are TRBV10-3 and TRBJ1-2; D not certain. V was cut by 2 bases and J by 0 bases, with 13 bases left in between. In germline, CDR1 is ENHRY, CDR2 SYGVKD. The CDR3 runs to 16 residues. CDR3 DNA sequence: TGTGCCATCAGTGAGCCGCGTGAGAGTGCTAACTATGGCTACACCTTC. Amino acid sequence: CAISEPRESANYGYTF.

The chain employs TRBV18 and TRBJ1-1; 7 positions match TRBD1. The CDR3 contains 13 residues. Germline V gives CDR1 KGHSH, CDR2 LQKENI. Trimming removed 3 bases from V and 8 bases from J; junction bases left unmatched: 6. The CDR3 spells CASSPILDREAFF. As DNA, the CDR3 is TGTGCCAGCTCACCGATTTTGGACAGGGAAGCTTTCTTT.

CDR3 bases: TGCGCCAGCAGCTTGGATGGGGGCCCCGTGTACTTC. Translation gives CASSLDGGPVYF. The genes are TRBV5-1 and TRBJ2-5; TRBD1 is a possible D gene (6 bases). The CDR3 has 12 amino acids. Germline V gene lookup returns CDR1 SGHRS and CDR2 YFSETQ. Trimming cost V 0 bases and J 13 bases, with 13 bases left between them.

The CDR3: CASTIGATNYGYTF. As DNA, the CDR3 is TGTGCCAGCACGATCGGAGCCACTAACTATGGCTACACCTTC. The rearrangement uses TRBV9 and TRBJ1-2; no firm D call. The germline V gene has CDR1 SGDLS and CDR2 YYNGEE. V lost 6 bases and J 0 bases, leaving 12 bases between the germline ends. There are 14 residues in the CDR3.

The chain links TRBV3-1 (or the pseudogene TRBV3-2) to TRBJ1-3, with D hard to call. Trimming removed 1 base from V and 0 bases from J, with 13 bases in between. The length of the CDR3 is 17 residues. The germline V gene has CDR1 LGHDT and CDR2 YNNKEL (reference sequence). CDR3 sequence reads: CASSQGGPGISGNTIYF. The CDR3 bases are TGTGCCAGCAGCCAAGGGGGTCCGGGAATCTCTGGAAACACCATATATTTT.

CDR3 bases: TGTGCCTGGAGTGTACAAGTTAGCAGGGCCCAAGGGGAGCAGTACTTC. Amino acids: CAWSVQVSRAQGEQYF. The V call is TRBV30, the J call TRBJ2-7; a weak D match, TRBD1 (5 bases). Germline assignment: CDR1 GTSNPN and CDR2 SVGIG (reference sequence). With 0 bases removed from V and 7 bases from J, the gap between germline ends came to 22 bases. The CDR3 sequence is 16 residues long.

The rearrangement joins TRBV30 to TRBJ1-4; 7 nucleotides align to TRBD1. V shed 4 bases and J 4 bases; nucleotides not matched to a gene: 6. Germline-derived CDR1 and CDR2 are GTSNPN and SVGIG (reference sequence). CDR3 length: 14 amino acids. The CDR3 DNA reads as TGTGCCTGGAAGGGGGGACAGAATAATGAAAAACTGTTTTTT. Protein: CAWKGGQNNEKLFF.

This chain links TRBV18 with TRBJ2-7, with 9 bases fitting TRBD2. The germline V gene encodes CDR1 KGHSH and CDR2 LQKENI. V dropped 4 bases and J dropped 7; count of bases not matched to a gene: 11. The CDR3 sequence is 15 residues long. DNA of the CDR3: TGTGCCAGCTCACAGGTTGGCGGGGGGGCTGGAGAGCAGTACTTC. Residues: CASSQVGGGAGEQYF.

The rearrangement uses TRBV6-2 or TRBV6-3 and TRBJ2-2; 9 positions agree with TRBD2. From germline, CDR1 is MNHEY and CDR2 SVGEGT. The trim removed 0 bases at V and 5 bases at J, leaving 10 bases unmatched. The CDR3 extends over 18 amino acids. The CDR3 is CASSYSGTLAGSTGELFF. The CDR3 nucleotides are TGTGCCAGCAGTTACTCAGGAACGCTAGCGGGGTCTACCGGGGAGCTGTTTTTT.

The chain combines TRBV2 with TRBJ1-4; a possible D gene is TRBD1 (5 bases). Germline values: CDR1 SNHLY, CDR2 FYNNEI. Between the trimmed V and J ends, which lost 4 bases and 6 bases, there was a span of 12 bases. CDR3 length: 14 residues. The CDR3, as DNA: TGTGCCAGCAGTGCGGGGGACCTGCATGAAAAACTGTTTTTT. This gives the protein CASSAGDLHEKLFF.

V and J are TRBV5-6 and TRBJ1-2, with 9 bases lining up with TRBD1. The ends lost 4 bases at V and 3 bases at J; junction bases unmatched: 4. The CDR3 contains 14 residues. The V gene's germline CDR1 is SGHDT and CDR2 YYEEEE. Here the CDR3 reads CASSRGQGDYGYTF. The CDR3 region has the DNA TGTGCCAGCAGCCGGGGACAGGGAGACTATGGCTACACCTTC.

This rearrangement joins TRBV6-5 to TRBJ1-2, with D maybe TRBD1 (6 bases). The CDR3 runs 13 residues. V was cut by 3 bases and J by 7 bases, with 12 bases left in between. The germline V gene has CDR1 MNHEY and CDR2 SVGAGI. CDR3 sequence reads: CASSYLDSTGYTF. The CDR3 DNA reads TGTGCCAGCAGTTATTTGGACAGTACTGGCTACACCTTC.

The chain links TRBV6-5 to TRBJ1-5, with 9 bases aligning to TRBD1. The germline V gene has CDR1 MNHEY and CDR2 SVGAGI. The CDR3 totals 14 residues. J was trimmed by 6 bases and V by 6 bases; bases with no gene match: 6. This CDR3 is CASRQDRGGQPQHF. CDR3 in DNA: TGTGCCAGCAGACAGGACAGGGGTGGTCAGCCCCAGCATTTT.